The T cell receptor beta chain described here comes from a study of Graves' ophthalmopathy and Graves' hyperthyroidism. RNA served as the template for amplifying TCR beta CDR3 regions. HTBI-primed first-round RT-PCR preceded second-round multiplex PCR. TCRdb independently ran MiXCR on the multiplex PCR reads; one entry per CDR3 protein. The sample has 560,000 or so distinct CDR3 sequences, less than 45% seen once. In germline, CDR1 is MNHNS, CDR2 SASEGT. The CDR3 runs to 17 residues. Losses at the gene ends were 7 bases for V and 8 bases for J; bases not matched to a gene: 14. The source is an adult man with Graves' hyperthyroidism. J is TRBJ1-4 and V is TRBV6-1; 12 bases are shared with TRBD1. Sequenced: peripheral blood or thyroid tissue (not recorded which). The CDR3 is CASTPGTGGAGGEKLFF. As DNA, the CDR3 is TGTGCCAGCACCCCCGGGACAGGGGGCGCGGGGGGAGAAAAACTGTTTTTT.